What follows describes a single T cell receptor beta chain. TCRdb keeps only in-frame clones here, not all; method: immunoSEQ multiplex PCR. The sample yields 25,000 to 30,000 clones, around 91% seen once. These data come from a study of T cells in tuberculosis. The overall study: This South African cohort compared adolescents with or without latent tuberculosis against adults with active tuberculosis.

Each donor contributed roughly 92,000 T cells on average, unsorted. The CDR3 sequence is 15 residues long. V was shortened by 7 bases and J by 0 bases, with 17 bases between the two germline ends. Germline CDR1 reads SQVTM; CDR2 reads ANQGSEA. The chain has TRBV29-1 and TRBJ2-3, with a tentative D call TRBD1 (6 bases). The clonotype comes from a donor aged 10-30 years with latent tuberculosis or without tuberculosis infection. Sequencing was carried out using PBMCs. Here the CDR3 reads CSALRQAQSTDTQYF. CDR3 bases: TGCAGCGCCCTAAGACAGGCCCAAAGCACAGATACGCAGTATTTT.